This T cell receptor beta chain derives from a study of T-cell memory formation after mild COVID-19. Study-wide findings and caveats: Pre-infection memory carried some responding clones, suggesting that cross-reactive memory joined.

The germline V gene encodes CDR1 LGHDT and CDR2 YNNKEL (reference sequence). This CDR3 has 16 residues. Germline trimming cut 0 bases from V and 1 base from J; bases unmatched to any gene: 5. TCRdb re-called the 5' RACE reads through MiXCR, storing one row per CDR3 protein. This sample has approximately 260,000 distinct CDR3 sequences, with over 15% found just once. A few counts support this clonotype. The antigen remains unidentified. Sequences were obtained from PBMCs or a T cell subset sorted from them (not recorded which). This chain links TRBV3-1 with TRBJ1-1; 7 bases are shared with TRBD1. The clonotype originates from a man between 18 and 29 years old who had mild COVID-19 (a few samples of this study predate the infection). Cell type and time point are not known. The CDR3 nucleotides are TGTGCCAGCAGCCAAGATGGGACAGACCGGAACACTGAAGCTTTCTTT. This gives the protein CASSQDGTDRNTEAFF.